These 27 T cell receptor beta chains originate from one sample sequenced in a study of shared clonotypes between healthy human individuals (dated by TCRdb to the early 2020s). CD8 naive samples consisted of CD45RO-negative cells that were positively selected for CCR7, yielding a CD45RA+CCR7+ population without TemRA cells. Libraries were built with the immunoSEQ multiplex PCR assay. Not all clones reach the TCRdb copy of this immuneACCESS table, which keeps in-frame sequences only. Checked studies attribute under half of the gap to unresolved V genes and leave the rest unexplained. This sample holds 750,000 to 1,000,000 clones; about 91% were observed only once. 24% of the sample is held by the ten biggest clonotypes. The specimen sequenced was naive CD8+ T cells sorted from blood. The sample's cell subset or site label is to be understood as: CD45RA+CCR7+. The receptors originated from a man in his thirties or forties in good health.

The genes are TRBV21-1 and TRBJ2-7; no DNA check was done on the table's D call, TRBD2. TRBV21-1 is an annotated pseudogene. The CDR3 covers 15 residues. The CDR3 DNA is TGTGCCACCCCGCCTTTTAGCGGGGTTACCTACGAGCAGTACTTC. It translates to CATPPFSGVTYEQYF.

This chain uses TRBV5-6 with TRBJ1-1, with D possibly TRBD1 on 5 matching bases. This CDR3 is 13 amino acids long. Germline values: CDR1 SGHDT, CDR2 YYEEEE. The V and J ends lost 3 bases and 5 bases respectively, with 11 bases between them. CDR3 sequence: CASSSGGVTEAFF. The CDR3 coding sequence is TGTGCCAGCAGCTCTGGGGGGGTTACTGAAGCTTTCTTT.

The chain recombines TRBV14 with TRBJ1-1; no reliable D call. V gave up 1 base and J gave up 1 base, with 7 bases separating them. Germline V lookup: CDR1 SGHDN, CDR2 FVKESK. CDR3 length: 14 amino acids. CDR3 nucleotide sequence: TGTGCCAGCAGCCAAGTGGGTTGGAACACTGAAGCTTTCTTT. As protein: CASSQVGWNTEAFF.

J is TRBJ2-7 and V is TRBV7-9; 8 bases line up with TRBD2. Trimming cost V 4 bases and J 6 bases; bases outside gene matches: 14. CDR3 length: 16 residues. Germline assignment: CDR1 SEHNR and CDR2 FQNEAQ (reference sequence). CDR3 amino acids: CASSSDPGLGPGEQYF. The CDR3 DNA is TGTGCCAGCAGCTCTGATCCGGGACTAGGTCCTGGCGAGCAGTACTTC.

V gene TRBV27 combines with J gene TRBJ2-1, with 9 bases fitting TRBD2. J lost 3 bases, V lost 6 bases, and 9 bases had no gene match. This CDR3 contains 16 residues. Germline V lookup: CDR1 MNHEY, CDR2 SMNVEV (reference sequence). CDR3 DNA: TGTGCCAGCAGCCTTTCTCTAGCGGGACGCTACAATGAGCAGTTCTTC. This translates into CASSLSLAGRYNEQFF.

The genes are TRBV28 and TRBJ2-2, with D unresolved. Germline V gives CDR1 MDHEN, CDR2 SYDVKM. This CDR3 has 12 residues. Deletions cut 1 base from V and 7 bases from J, with 4 bases between. CDR3 loop: CASSLLYGELFF. For the CDR3, the DNA is TGTGCCAGCAGTTTATTGTACGGGGAGCTGTTTTTT.

This rearrangement joins TRBV29-1 to TRBJ2-1; 7 bases fit TRBD1. Unmatched junction bases numbered 20, after V lost 3 bases and J lost 6 bases. CDR1 and CDR2 from the germline V gene are SQVTM and ANQGSEA. The CDR3 has 18 residues. CDR3 amino acids: CSVDSVRGYSLTGNEQFF. CDR3 nucleotide sequence: TGCAGCGTTGATTCTGTCAGGGGGTACTCCCTTACTGGCAATGAGCAGTTCTTC.

The CDR3 loop reads CASGSLKTVVYEQYF. The CDR3 nucleotides are TGTGCCAGCGGGTCCCTTAAGACAGTTGTCTACGAGCAGTACTTC. This chain uses TRBV6-1 with TRBJ2-7; a weak D match, TRBD1 (5 bases). Germline V gives CDR1 MNHNS, CDR2 SASEGT. The V end was cut by 8 bases, the J end by 3 bases, with 20 bases between. There are 15 residues in the CDR3.

This clone showed up just once. This chain joins TRBV7-3 and TRBJ2-7, with D perhaps being TRBD1 or TRBD2 (5 bases each). V lost 5 bases, J lost 2 bases, and 16 bases lay in between. The germline CDR1 and CDR2 sequences are SGHTA and FQGTGA. The CDR3 has 15 amino acids. The CDR3 nucleotides are TGTGCCAGCAGCCAAGAATCAGGGAGCGCCTACGAGCAGTACTTC. Its protein is CASSQESGSAYEQYF.

This clone appeared once. The V gene is TRBV4-1, the J gene TRBJ2-5; the match to TRBD2 covers 10 bases. CDR1 MGHRA and CDR2 YSYEKL come from the germline V gene. This CDR3 comprises 16 residues. V lost 0 bases to trimming and J lost 1 base; unmatched junction nucleotides: 2. The CDR3 reads CASSQEGLAAQETQYF. CDR3 nucleotides: TGCGCCAGCAGCCAAGAAGGACTAGCGGCCCAAGAGACCCAGTACTTC.

V and J are TRBV6-6 and TRBJ1-1; D may be TRBD1 (6 bases). CDR1 is MNHNY, CDR2 SVGAGI, per germline (reference sequence). The V end was cut by 0 bases, the J end by 0 bases, with 11 bases between. This CDR3 is built from 16 residues. The chain's CDR3 is CASSYSQDRLNTEAFF. CDR3 bases: TGTGCCAGCAGTTACTCTCAGGACAGACTGAACACTGAAGCTTTCTTT.

V is TRBV9 and J is TRBJ1-4; D perhaps matches TRBD1 (5 bases). Deletions cut 4 bases from V and 3 bases from J, with 13 bases between. In germline, CDR1 is SGDLS, CDR2 YYNGEE. The CDR3 spans 15 residues. The chain's CDR3 is CASSPGWGANEKLFF. The CDR3 DNA is TGTGCCAGCAGCCCGGGGTGGGGGGCTAATGAAAAACTGTTTTTT.

The chain has TRBV2 and TRBJ2-1; D ambiguous. The CDR3 is 15 residues long. Germline V gene sequence: CDR1 SNHLY, CDR2 FYNNEI. Trimming cost V 4 bases and J 8 bases, with 18 bases left between them. CDR3 in amino acids: CASSVEPTVTHEQFF. CDR3 DNA sequence: TGTGCCAGCAGTGTAGAACCGACTGTAACCCATGAGCAGTTCTTC.

The rearrangement joins TRBV9 to TRBJ2-1; 11 positions match TRBD2. CDR3 size: 15 residues. V lost 6 bases, J lost 5 bases, and 7 bases stayed unmatched. Germline V CDR1 and CDR2: SGDLS, YYNGEE. CDR3 sequence (DNA): TGTGCCAGCAAGCCCGGGACTAGCGGTGACAATGAGCAGTTCTTC. This translates into CASKPGTSGDNEQFF.

The chain employs TRBV11-2 and TRBJ2-3, with 9 bases aligning to TRBD1. V lost 1 base and J lost 4; bases outside the gene matches: 6. The germline CDR1 and CDR2 sequences are SGHAT and FQNNGV. The CDR3 is 16 amino acids. DNA for the CDR3: TGTGCCAGCAGCTTAGGTAGACAGGGGGACTCAGATACGCAGTATTTT. It translates to CASSLGRQGDSDTQYF. Together with reference TRBV11-2 and TRBJ2-3, the CDR3 gives the full variable domain: EAGVAQSPRYKIIEKRQSVAFWCNPISGHATLYWYQQILGQGPKLLIQFQNNGVVDDSQLPKDRFSAERLKGVDSTLKIQPAKLEDSAVYLCASSLGRQGDSDTQYFGPGTRLTVL.

The chain joins TRBV27 to TRBJ2-7; 9 nucleotides line up with TRBD2. Germline V gene lookup returns CDR1 MNHEY and CDR2 SMNVEV (reference sequence). The ends lost 3 bases at V and 5 bases at J; junction bases unmatched: 5. The CDR3 extends over 14 amino acids. CDR3 DNA sequence: TGTGCCAGCAGTTTGAGGCGGGAGGGCCACGAGCAGTACTTC. Translating it yields CASSLRREGHEQYF.

V is TRBV27 and J is TRBJ2-2; D ambiguous. Germline values: CDR1 MNHEY, CDR2 SMNVEV (reference sequence). The length of the CDR3 is 11 residues. The V gene lost 8 bases and the J gene lost 14 bases, with 15 bases spanning the gap. The CDR3 is CASGGPTGLFF. The CDR3 coding sequence is TGTGCCAGCGGTGGACCCACGGGTCTGTTTTTT.

Here the CDR3 reads CASSQETDSYNEQFF. CDR3 bases: TGTGCCAGCAGCCAAGAGACAGATTCCTACAATGAGCAGTTCTTC. V usage is TRBV14 and J usage is TRBJ2-1, with D perhaps matching TRBD1 (5 bases). Trimming removed 0 bases at V and 1 base at J, with 7 bases between. Per germline, CDR1 SGHDN and CDR2 FVKESK. The CDR3 is made up of 15 amino acids. The full variable domain, its missing parts supplied by reference TRBV14 and TRBJ2-1, is EAGVTQFPSHSVIEKGQTVTLRCDPISGHDNLYWYRRVMGKEIKFLLHFVKESKQDESGMPNNRFLAERTGGTYSTLKVQPAELEDSGVYFCASSQETDSYNEQFFGPGTRLTVL.

This clone was picked up one time. V is TRBV7-9 and J is TRBJ2-1, with 10 bases lining up with TRBD2. The V segment lost 4 bases and the J segment 8 bases; nucleotides outside the gene matches: 11. This CDR3 has 16 residues. Germline-derived CDR1 and CDR2 are SEHNR and FQNEAQ (reference sequence). Written as DNA, the CDR3 is TGTGCCAGCAGCTCCTTAAGCGGGAGGGCTCTCTATGAGCAGTTCTTC. This translates into CASSSLSGRALYEQFF.

CDR3 amino acids: CASSPENSYEQYF. The CDR3 DNA is TGTGCCAGCAGCCCGGAGAATTCCTACGAGCAGTACTTC. The chain links TRBV5-4 to TRBJ2-7; D not resolved. Germline values: CDR1 SGHNT, CDR2 YYREEE (reference sequence). V lost 4 bases and J 1 base, leaving 9 bases between the germline ends. The CDR3 sequence is 13 residues long.

The chain's CDR3 is CASSSLPGGAEETQYF. Written as DNA, the CDR3 is TGTGCCAGCAGTTCCCTCCCAGGGGGCGCGGAAGAGACCCAGTACTTC. This sequence joins TRBV27 and TRBJ2-5; 8 nucleotides line up with TRBD1. The CDR3 spans 16 residues. CDR1 and CDR2 (germline): MNHEY, SMNVEV (reference sequence). Trimming removed 4 bases from V and 3 bases from J; junction bases left unmatched: 10.

V and J are TRBV28 and TRBJ2-3; 7 nucleotides agree with TRBD1. This CDR3 is 14 amino acids long. V was pared by 4 bases and J by 8 bases, with 9 bases of the junction left unmatched. Germline V gene lookup returns CDR1 MDHEN and CDR2 SYDVKM. The CDR3 sequence is CASSSTTYRGTQYF. The CDR3 bases are TGTGCCAGCAGTTCCACTACGTACAGGGGTACGCAGTATTTT.

This clone was detected once. V usage is TRBV7-9 and J usage is TRBJ2-5; D not certain. Germline loops: CDR1 SEHNR, CDR2 FQNEAQ (reference sequence). The length of the CDR3 is 13 residues. V lost 1 base, J lost 4 bases, and 7 bases lay in between. Here the CDR3 DNA reads TGTGCCAGCAGCTTAGACCGGCCAGAGACCCAGTACTTC. Amino acid sequence: CASSLDRPETQYF.

This clone was seen a few times. This sequence joins TRBV27 and TRBJ1-1; D remains ambiguous. Germline assignment: CDR1 MNHEY and CDR2 SMNVEV (reference sequence). This CDR3 contains 13 residues. The V end was cut by 4 bases, the J end by 3 bases, with 9 bases between. In DNA form, the CDR3 reads TGTGCCAGCAGTTCGGGCCAGGACACTGAAGCTTTCTTT. This gives the protein CASSSGQDTEAFF.

The chain recombines TRBV29-1 with TRBJ2-2; D is unclear. This CDR3 region has 13 residues. Germline lookup yields CDR1 SQVTM and CDR2 ANQGSEA. Deletions cut 4 bases from V and 2 bases from J, with 8 bases between. Here the CDR3 DNA reads TGCAGCGTTGTACGACAAAACACCGGGGAGCTGTTTTTT. It encodes CSVVRQNTGELFF.

The rearrangement links TRBV7-9 to TRBJ1-1, with a possible D match to TRBD1 (5 bases). Germline V lookup: CDR1 SEHNR, CDR2 FQNEAQ (reference sequence). Trimming shortened V by 4 bases and J by 1 base, and 16 bases separated the two germline ends. This CDR3 has 16 residues. The CDR3 DNA sequence: TGTGCCAGCAGCTCCTATGGACAAACCCAGAACACTGAAGCTTTCTTT. This codes for CASSSYGQTQNTEAFF.

V is TRBV6-5 and J is TRBJ1-5; 7 bases line up with TRBD1. The V and J ends lost 6 bases and 4 bases, in that order; junction bases with no gene match: 3. The CDR3 has 13 residues. Germline loops: CDR1 MNHEY, CDR2 SVGAGI. In nucleotides, the CDR3 is TGTGCCAGCAGGCCGGGACAGAATCAGCCCCAGCATTTT. It is translated as CASRPGQNQPQHF.